Sequencing of this T cell receptor (beta chain) was carried out in a study of technical replicates of blood from several donors. The repertoire was sequenced with immunoSEQ multiplex PCR; TCRdb's copy has only in-frame clones and lacks some. This sample has about 94,000 clones, with about 95% found just once. V lost 3 bases to trimming and J lost 5 bases, with 5 bases between them. The germline V gene encodes CDR1 SEHNR and CDR2 FQNEAQ (reference sequence). This CDR3 comprises 12 residues. The sequence was collected from a human donor in good health. The sequenced sample was T cells isolated from PBMCs. This chain links TRBV7-9 with TRBJ2-1; D remains ambiguous. This CDR3 is CASSFHDNEQFF. The CDR3 DNA reads as TGTGCCAGCAGCTTCCATGACAATGAGCAGTTCTTC. Combining the CDR3 with reference TRBV7-9 and TRBJ2-1 gives the whole variable domain DTGVSQNPRHKITKRGQNVTFRCDPISEHNRLYWYRQTLGQGPEFLTYFQNEAQLEKSRLLSDRFSAERPKGSFSTLEIQRTEQGDSAMYLCASSFHDNEQFFGPGTRLTVL.